The present T cell receptor beta chain was sequenced within a study of shared clonotypes between healthy human individuals (dated by TCRdb to the early 2020s). About the investigation overall: A few men and a couple of women, aged 18 to 49 years, made up the cohort. For each donor, CD4 naive and CD4 memory were each run on three plates, CD8 naive on two plates, and CD8 memory on one plate. The study deeply sequenced blood TCR repertoires of about five healthy adults to estimate repertoire size and the extent of clonotype sharing between individuals. Libraries were prepared and TCR repertoires were sequenced by different laboratories using diverse techniques, in order to increase sequencing depth and limit assay-specific biases. Between about 0.8 and 9 billion PBMCs per donor were obtained by leukapheresis.

Concerning this clone: Its antigen target is currently unknown. No much larger clone is present one base from it, and per-base qualities are unavailable.

Using the deep immunoSEQ assay, TCR CDR3 regions were amplified from genomic DNA by multiplex PCR. Genomic DNA extracted from each cell subset was distributed evenly over all wells of several immunoSEQ 96-well plates, and each plate served as one replicate. Each replicate PCR for sorted subsets received approximately 200 ng genomic DNA, equal to roughly 30,000 T cell genomes. The purified libraries were quantified using a Qubit 3.0 fluorometer, sized with a Bioanalyzer 2100, and then quantified again using the KAPA Library Quantification kit. Each immunoSEQ 96-well plate was sequenced on its own single-read 150-cycle Illumina NextSeq 550 flow cell. As for the authors' bioinformatics: Because only junctional sequences without quality scores were contained in the immunoSEQ output, filtering matching that applied to full-length reads could not be performed. Sequences were annotated with PyIR, a Python wrapper for IgBLAST v1.9, and V/J genes and CDR3 were assigned using IMGT germline references. Reads with weak V/J assignments (E-value above 1e-6), missing CDR3, stop codons, out-of-frame junctions, or ambiguous translated residues were removed. V3J clonotypes were defined by identical inferred V gene, J gene, and CDR3 amino acid sequence. The percentage overlap between two repertoires was calculated by dividing the number of shared unique clonotypes by the size of the smaller repertoire. Repertoire richness was assessed with RTK rarefaction, the Chao1 estimator, and Recon v2.1 estimates of unobserved clonotypes. OLGA was used to compute generation probabilities for all TCRbeta clonotypes that the gDNA method yielded from a few donors. TCRdb retrieved this table from immuneACCESS and kept in-frame rearrangements only. Not all clones are present; in checked studies, unresolved V genes account for under half, and no reason is known for the remainder. V and J calls and clone size are copied from that table; D and trimming were computed from the DNA. The sample table contains millions of clones; only one count was recorded for approximately 95% of them. In total, the top ten clones hold 0.1% to 0.15% of the sample.

The donors were healthy, HIV-negative adults who had no recently reported acute infections or vaccinations. Only Caucasian adults living in Nashville, Tennessee, USA were represented among the donors. CD4+ T cells were enriched by magnetic negative selection, after which naive cells were positively selected on CD45RA and the negative fraction was taken as the memory subset. Blood was collected by leukapheresis, and PBMCs were isolated by Ficoll-Histopaque density gradient centrifugation and then cryopreserved in liquid nitrogen vapor phase. Analytical flow cytometry was used to check the purity and quantity of every magnetically sorted T cell population. From each sorted fraction, genomic DNA was isolated and quantified by UV absorbance on a Nanodrop 2000c. From its cysteine to its phenylalanine, the CDR3 spans 14 amino acids. Just the 42-base CDR3 DNA is kept, in frame starting at base 1. Clipping removes 4 bases from V and 4 bases from J, with 3 as the unmatched junction base count. CDR1 is given as SGHRS and CDR2 as YFSETQ, both from the germline V gene.

Overall study outcomes, separate from this receptor: The genetic and exposure-history diversity represented was limited by the small number of donors. Pairwise subsampling indicated that sequencing depth was expected to affect the degree of clonotype sharing among donors. Estimated clonotype richness was generally larger for naive than for memory subsets. Rarefaction of sorted-subset datasets indicated incomplete sequencing despite the large sequencing depth. Compared with non-shared clonotypes, clonotypes shared by all four sorted-subset donors had higher generation probabilities. Approximately 5% of naive CD4, around 3.6% of naive CD8, approximately 2% of memory CD4, and about 0.4% of memory CD8 clonotypes were shared across several donors. Only blood was sampled, and tissue TCR repertoires likely differ from those in blood.

The sequence joins TRBV5-1 to TRBJ2-5; TRBD2 aligns with 11 central bases. The TCR originated in a man aged 18 to 29 in good health. Sample: naive CD4+ T cells sorted from blood. The sample's cell subset or site, from its label and the paper: CD45RA+ positively selected. The CDR3 protein sequence reads: CASSPLAGGETQYF. The sequence in DNA is TGCGCCAGCAGCCCTCTAGCGGGAGGAGAGACCCAGTACTTC. Beyond the CDR3, the reference TRBV5-1 and TRBJ2-5 genes provide the residues; the full variable domain reads: KAGVTQTPRYLIKTRGQQVTLSCSPISGHRSVSWYQQTPGQGLQFLFEYFSETQRNKGNFPGRFSGRQFSNSRSEMNVSTLELGDSALYLCASSPLAGGETQYFGPGTRLLVL.